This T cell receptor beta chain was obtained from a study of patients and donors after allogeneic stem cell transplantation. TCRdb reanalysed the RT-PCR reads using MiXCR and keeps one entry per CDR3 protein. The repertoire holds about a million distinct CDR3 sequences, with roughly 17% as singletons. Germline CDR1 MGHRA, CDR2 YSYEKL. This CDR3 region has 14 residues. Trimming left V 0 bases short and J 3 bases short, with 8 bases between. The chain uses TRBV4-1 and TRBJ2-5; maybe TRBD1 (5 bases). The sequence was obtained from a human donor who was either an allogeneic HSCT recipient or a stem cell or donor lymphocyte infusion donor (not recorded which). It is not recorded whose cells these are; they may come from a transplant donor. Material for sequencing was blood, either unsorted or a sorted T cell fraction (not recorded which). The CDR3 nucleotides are TGCGCCAGCAGCCAAGAAGGGGTGGAAGAGACCCAGTACTTC. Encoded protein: CASSQEGVEETQYF.